The 21 T cell receptor beta chains presented below share a single source sample, sequenced in a study of cytomegalovirus exposure and HLA in healthy donors. The study ran its PCR with 60 Vbeta and 13 Jbeta primers. Repertoires were generated with immunoSEQ multiplex PCR, while TCRdb's copy carries only in-frame clones and drops some. The sample shows approximately 100,000 clones, and 15% to 17% sits with its ten largest clones. Specimen: PBMCs. The receptors originated from a man between 45 and 60 years old in good health and CMV-seropositive.

The rearrangement links TRBV6-5 to TRBJ1-1; tentatively, D is TRBD1 (6 bases). The germline gives CDR1 MNHEY, CDR2 SVGAGI. The CDR3 spans 14 residues. V gave up 6 bases and J gave up 4 bases, with 15 bases separating them. CDR3 amino acids: CASRQFRGATEAFF. CDR3 DNA sequence: TGTGCCAGCAGACAATTCCGGGGGGCCACTGAAGCTTTCTTT.

This chain connects TRBV6-1 to TRBJ1-1, with D perhaps TRBD1 (6 bases). Germline-derived CDR1 and CDR2 are MNHNS and SASEGT. The V gene lost 6 bases and the J gene lost 0 bases, with 8 bases spanning the gap. This CDR3 comprises 13 residues. The CDR3 is CASRDSMNTEAFF. As DNA, the CDR3 is TGTGCCAGCAGGGACAGTATGAACACTGAAGCTTTCTTT.

The V gene is TRBV7-8, the J gene TRBJ2-2; 9 nucleotides match TRBD1. In germline, CDR1 is SGHVS, CDR2 FQNEAQ. This CDR3 is 16 amino acids long. The junction had 9 bases not matched to a gene; V was cut back by 5 bases and J by 5 bases. This chain's CDR3 is CASSPRTGVGTGELFF. The DNA of the CDR3 is TGTGCCAGCAGCCCCAGGACAGGGGTGGGAACCGGGGAGCTGTTTTTT.

This chain uses TRBV5-6 with TRBJ2-1; D perhaps matches TRBD2 (6 bases). The V end lost 4 bases, the J end lost 9 bases, and 14 bases lay between the germline ends. The CDR3 has 13 residues. Germline V gene lookup returns CDR1 SGHDT and CDR2 YYEEEE. CDR3 in amino acids: CASSRGLPSEQFF. CDR3 sequence (DNA): TGTGCCAGCAGCAGGGGACTCCCCAGTGAGCAGTTCTTC.

V gene TRBV7-2 combines with J gene TRBJ2-7; D is uncertain. Trimming stripped 1 base from V and 3 bases from J, with 10 bases between. The CDR3 has 14 amino acids. The germline CDR1 and CDR2 sequences are SGHTA and FQGNSA. The CDR3: CASSLGGYHYEQYF. As DNA, the CDR3 is TGTGCCAGCAGCTTAGGAGGCTATCACTACGAGCAGTACTTC.

J is TRBJ1-4 and V is TRBV5-1, with 9 bases that match TRBD1. J lost 6 bases, V lost 2 bases, and 5 bases had no gene match. Germline V CDR1 and CDR2: SGHRS, YFSETQ. The CDR3 sequence is 15 residues long. This CDR3 is CASSFVTGGDEKLFF. DNA for the CDR3: TGCGCCAGCAGCTTCGTGACAGGGGGGGATGAAAAACTGTTTTTT.

This chain uses TRBV11-2 with TRBJ2-2, with D possibly matching TRBD1 (7 bases). V lost 5 bases and J 7 bases, leaving 29 bases between the germline ends. The germline V gene has CDR1 SGHAT and CDR2 FQNNGV. This CDR3 comprises 19 residues. The chain's CDR3 is CASSPGGWRWRKDLGELFF. CDR3 nucleotides: TGTGCCAGCAGCCCAGGGGGGTGGCGGTGGAGAAAAGATCTCGGGGAGCTGTTTTTT.

The chain recombines TRBV13 with TRBJ2-1; 13 nucleotides match TRBD2. The germline V gene has CDR1 PRHDT and CDR2 FYEKMQ (reference sequence). The CDR3 runs 15 residues. V lost 4 bases and J lost 5; bases outside the gene matches: 2. CDR3 nucleotide sequence: TGTGCCAGCAGCTCCGGGACTAGCGGGAACAATGAGCAGTTCTTC. This sequence encodes CASSSGTSGNNEQFF.

The V and J genes are TRBV6-5 and TRBJ2-7; 8 bases match TRBD2. This CDR3 has 16 residues. The V segment lost 0 bases and the J segment 1 base; nucleotides outside the gene matches: 5. Germline V gene sequence: CDR1 MNHEY, CDR2 SVGAGI. CDR3 sequence: CASSYSIGGGSYEQYF. The CDR3, as DNA: TGTGCCAGCAGTTACTCGATCGGGGGGGGGTCCTACGAGCAGTACTTC.

V is TRBV10-3 and J is TRBJ1-2; no firm D call. V gave up 6 bases and J gave up 0 bases, with 11 bases separating them. Per the germline V gene, CDR1 is ENHRY and CDR2 is SYGVKD. The CDR3 has 14 amino acids. CDR3 sequence reads: CAISPQVSNYGYTF. The CDR3, as DNA: TGTGCCATCAGCCCACAAGTTTCTAACTATGGCTACACCTTC.

The chain employs TRBV30 and TRBJ2-7; D may be TRBD1 or TRBD2 (5 bases each). Trimming removed 1 base from V and 7 bases from J, with 14 bases in between. The CDR3 has 13 amino acids. Germline CDR1 is GTSNPN and CDR2 is SVGIG (reference sequence). The CDR3 DNA reads TGTGCCTGGAGTGGTAAGGGGCGGAGGGAGCAGTACGTC. Translating it yields CAWSGKGRREQYV.

The chain joins TRBV7-8 to TRBJ1-4; D is ambiguous. This CDR3 contains 14 residues. In germline, CDR1 is SGHVS, CDR2 FQNEAQ. The germline V and J ends were trimmed by 0 bases and 8 bases, with 10 bases remaining between them. This CDR3 reads CASSLARLSEKLFF. Written as DNA, the CDR3 is TGTGCCAGCAGCTTAGCTCGACTGAGCGAAAAACTGTTTTTT.

The chain links TRBV5-4 to TRBJ2-2, with 13 bases aligning to TRBD2. With V trimmed by 5 bases and J by 0 bases, 4 bases remained unmatched. The CDR3 length is 17 residues. Germline CDR1 and CDR2: SGHNT and YYREEE (reference sequence). CDR3 bases: TGTGCCAGCAGTCAAGGACTAGCGGGGGCGAACACCGGGGAGCTGTTTTTT. The encoded protein is CASSQGLAGANTGELFF.

The chain has TRBV5-4 and TRBJ2-2; 9 bases align to TRBD2. J was trimmed by 1 base and V by 5 bases; bases with no gene match: 3. Germline V gene sequence: CDR1 SGHNT, CDR2 YYREEE (reference sequence). The CDR3 is made up of 15 amino acids. CDR3 sequence: CASRRAGGNTGELFF. The CDR3 nucleotides read TGTGCCAGCAGACGAGCGGGAGGGAACACCGGGGAGCTGTTTTTT.

V and J are TRBV30 and TRBJ2-1, with a weak D call TRBD2 (6 bases). The CDR3 totals 15 residues. Germline V gene sequence: CDR1 GTSNPN, CDR2 SVGIG (reference sequence). Trimming stripped 1 base from V and 4 bases from J, with 14 bases between. The CDR3 bases are TGTGCCTGGAGTGGGAGGGCCGCGGATTACAATGAGCAGTTCTTC. It specifies CAWSGRAADYNEQFF.

The rearrangement links TRBV13 to TRBJ2-1, with TRBD2 matching over 9 bases. The CDR3 is 15 residues long. Per germline, CDR1 PRHDT and CDR2 FYEKMQ (reference sequence). The V and J ends lost 0 bases and 6 bases, in that order; junction bases with no gene match: 3. The CDR3 loop reads CASSLGTSGLNEQFF. CDR3 DNA sequence: TGTGCCAGCAGCTTAGGAACTAGCGGGCTCAATGAGCAGTTCTTC.

The chain combines TRBV19 with TRBJ2-1, with D maybe TRBD2 (8 bases). This CDR3 is built from 17 residues. The germline V and J ends were trimmed by 2 bases and 8 bases, with 22 bases remaining between them. CDR1 LNHDA and CDR2 SQIVND come from the germline V gene (reference sequence). CDR3 protein: CASSIRSGSPQGDEQFF. The CDR3 coding sequence is TGTGCCAGTAGTATACGGAGCGGGAGCCCTCAGGGGGATGAGCAGTTCTTC.

The chain uses TRBV7-2 and TRBJ2-1, with D perhaps TRBD2 (5 bases). The V end lost 2 bases, the J end lost 9 bases, and 14 bases lay between the germline ends. Looked up from germline, CDR1 is SGHTA and CDR2 is FQGNSA. The CDR3 has 14 residues. The DNA for the CDR3 is TGTGCCAGCAGCTTACGCCTCATGCGGGCTGAGCAGTTCTTC. Residues: CASSLRLMRAEQFF.

The chain couples TRBV5-1 to TRBJ2-7; D is unresolved. There are 14 residues in the CDR3. V shed 2 bases and J shed 0 bases, with 9 bases lying between them. Germline V gene lookup returns CDR1 SGHRS and CDR2 YFSETQ. The CDR3 is CASSLTPSSYEQYF. The CDR3 nucleotides are TGCGCCAGCAGCTTAACCCCCAGCTCCTACGAGCAGTACTTC.

The chain carries TRBV9 and TRBJ2-1; TRBD2 matches 7 bases. Germline loops: CDR1 SGDLS, CDR2 YYNGEE. V was pared by 4 bases and J by 10 bases, with 11 bases of the junction left unmatched. The CDR3 loop spans 14 amino acids. CDR3 bases: TGTGCCAGCAGCTCCCCCCCCCGGGGGGACGAGCAGTTCTTC. Translating it yields CASSSPPRGDEQFF. Looking up the rest from reference TRBV9 and TRBJ2-1 gives the full variable domain: DSGVTQTPKHLITATGQRVTLRCSPRSGDLSVYWYQQSLDQGLQFLIQYYNGEERAKGNILERFSAQQFPDLHSELNLSSLELGDSALYFCASSSPPRGDEQFFGPGTRLTVL.

The chain recombines TRBV5-5 with TRBJ2-7, with 7 bases aligning to TRBD1. From germline, CDR1 is SGHKS and CDR2 YYEKEE (reference sequence). V dropped 4 bases and J dropped 2; count of bases not matched to a gene: 9. CDR3 length: 15 amino acids. This chain's CDR3 is CASSADRVPTYEQYF. The CDR3 DNA reads as TGTGCCAGCAGCGCCGACAGGGTCCCTACCTACGAGCAGTACTTC.